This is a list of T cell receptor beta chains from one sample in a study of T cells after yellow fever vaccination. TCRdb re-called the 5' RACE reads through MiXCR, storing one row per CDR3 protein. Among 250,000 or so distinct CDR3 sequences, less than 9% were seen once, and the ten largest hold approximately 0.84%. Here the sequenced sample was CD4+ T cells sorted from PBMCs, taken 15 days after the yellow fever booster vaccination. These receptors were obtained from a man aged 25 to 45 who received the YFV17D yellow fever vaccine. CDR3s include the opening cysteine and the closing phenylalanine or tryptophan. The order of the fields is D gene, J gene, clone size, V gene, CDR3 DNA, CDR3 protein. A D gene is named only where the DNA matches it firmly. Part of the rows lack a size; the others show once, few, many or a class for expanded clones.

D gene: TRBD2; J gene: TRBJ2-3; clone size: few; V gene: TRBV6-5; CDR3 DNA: TGTGCCAGCAGTTACTTTCCGGGACTAGCGGGAGTTGATACGCAGTATTTT; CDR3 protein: CASSYFPGLAGVDTQYF
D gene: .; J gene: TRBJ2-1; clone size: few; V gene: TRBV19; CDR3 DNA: TGTGCCAGTAGTATATGGAATGAGCAGTTCTTC; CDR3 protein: CASSIWNEQFF
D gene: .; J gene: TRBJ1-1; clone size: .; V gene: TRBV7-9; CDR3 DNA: TGTGCCAGCAGCTTACTATCGATCACTGAAGCTTTCTTT; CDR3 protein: CASSLLSITEAFF
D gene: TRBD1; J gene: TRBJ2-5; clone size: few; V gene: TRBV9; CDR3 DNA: TGTGCCAGCAGCGGAACCGACAGGGACGAGACCCAGTACTTC; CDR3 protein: CASSGTDRDETQYF
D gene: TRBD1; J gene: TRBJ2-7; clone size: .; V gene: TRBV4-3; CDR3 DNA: TGCGCCAGCAGCCGGAAACAGGGGGCCGTGGGTGAGCAGTACTTC; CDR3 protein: CASSRKQGAVGEQYF
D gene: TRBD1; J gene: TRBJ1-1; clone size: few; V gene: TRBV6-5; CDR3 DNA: TGTGCCAGCAGACCGGGACAGAGAAGAATGAACACTGAAGCTTTCTTT; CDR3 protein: CASRPGQRRMNTEAFF
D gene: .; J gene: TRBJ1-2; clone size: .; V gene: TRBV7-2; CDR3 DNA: TGTGCCAGCAGCCCAAGAATGGGCTATGGCTACACCTTC; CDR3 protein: CASSPRMGYGYTF
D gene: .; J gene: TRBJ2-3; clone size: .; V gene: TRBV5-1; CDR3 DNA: TGCGCCAGCAGCTTGGCCGGGTACAGCACAGATACGCAGTATTTT; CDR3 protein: CASSLAGYSTDTQYF
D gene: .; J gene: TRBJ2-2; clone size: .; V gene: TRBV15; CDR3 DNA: TGTGCCACCAGAATGGGGACTGCATTCGGGGAGCTGTTTTTT; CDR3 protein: CATRMGTAFGELFF
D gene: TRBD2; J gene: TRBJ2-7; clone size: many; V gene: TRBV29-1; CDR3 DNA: TGCAGCGTACTAGCGCTTACCTACGAGCAGTACTTC; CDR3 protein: CSVLALTYEQYF
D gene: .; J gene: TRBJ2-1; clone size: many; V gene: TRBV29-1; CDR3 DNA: TGCAGCGCGGGGTTGACTGAGCAGTTCTTC; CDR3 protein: CSAGLTEQFF
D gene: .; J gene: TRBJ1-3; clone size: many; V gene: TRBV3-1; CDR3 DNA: TGTGCCAGCAGCCAAGAGCTGGGTACTGGAAACACCATATATTTT; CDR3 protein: CASSQELGTGNTIYF
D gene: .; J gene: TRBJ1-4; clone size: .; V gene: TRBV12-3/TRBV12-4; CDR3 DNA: TGTGCCAGCAGTTACCGGGACGGCCTTGAAAAACTGTTTTTT; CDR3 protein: CASSYRDGLEKLFF
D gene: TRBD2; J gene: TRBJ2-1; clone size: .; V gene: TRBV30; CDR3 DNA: TGTGCCTGGAGTGGGACCGCTAGCGGGAGGTGGCATGAGCAGTTCTTC; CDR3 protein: CAWSGTASGRWHEQFF
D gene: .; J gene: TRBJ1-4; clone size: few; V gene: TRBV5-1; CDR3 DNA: TGCGCCAGCAGCTTGGTTGGCCAAAGGGAAAAACTGTTTTTT; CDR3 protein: CASSLVGQREKLFF
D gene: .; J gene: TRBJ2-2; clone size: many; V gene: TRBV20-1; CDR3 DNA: TGCAGTGCAAACGAAGGGTTCCCCGGGGAGCTGTTTTTT; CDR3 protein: CSANEGFPGELFF